Shown below are 13 T cell receptor beta chains from a single sample sequenced in a study of blood T cell repertoires in COVID-19. The assay was immunoSEQ multiplex PCR, and TCRdb's table has in-frame clones only and misses some. The profile covers 200,000 or so clones, with over 75% appearing a single time and 15% to 20% taken by the ten largest. Sequenced material: peripheral blood. These receptors were collected from a man in his fifties with COVID-19, enrolled during active disease.

The chain carries TRBV9 and TRBJ1-3; D is ambiguous. Trimming stripped 3 bases from V and 0 bases from J, with 7 bases between. Germline values: CDR1 SGDLS, CDR2 YYNGEE. The length of the CDR3 is 14 residues. The CDR3 reads CASSADYSGNTIYF. The CDR3 nucleotides are TGTGCCAGCAGCGCAGACTACTCTGGAAACACCATATATTTT.

The genes are TRBV18 and TRBJ2-5; TRBD2 might be the D (6 bases). CDR1 and CDR2 (germline): KGHSH, LQKENI. Trimming pared 2 bases from V and 5 bases from J, leaving 18 bases between. The length of the CDR3 is 16 residues. CDR3 bases: TGTGCCAGCTCACCAAGTCAAGTGGGAGGTACCGAGACCCAGTACTTC. Translating gives CASSPSQVGGTETQYF.

This clone was counted once. The chain recombines TRBV30 with TRBJ2-5; maybe TRBD2 (5 bases). Trimming cost V 6 bases and J 0 bases, with 17 bases left between them. The V gene's germline CDR1 is GTSNPN and CDR2 SVGIG (reference sequence). The CDR3 consists of 15 residues. CDR3 sequence (DNA): TGTGCCTGTACTTCCGTGACCGGGAACCAAGAGACCCAGTACTTC. This translates into CACTSVTGNQETQYF.

The rearrangement links TRBV9 to TRBJ2-3; 11 bases are shared with TRBD2. CDR3 length equals 17 residues. Unmatched junction bases numbered 4, after V lost 0 bases and J lost 1 base. Germline-derived CDR1 and CDR2 are SGDLS and YYNGEE. As DNA, the CDR3 is TGTGCCAGCAGCGTAGCTTTTAGCGGGGGGGGCACAGATACGCAGTATTTT. This translates into CASSVAFSGGGTDTQYF.

This clone was seen only a few times. The chain employs TRBV4-2 and TRBJ1-5; D is uncertain. In germline, CDR1 is LGHNA, CDR2 YNFKEQ. The V end was cut by 4 bases, the J end by 0 bases, with 7 bases between. CDR3 length: 14 residues. CDR3 sequence: CASSLTASNQPQHF. The CDR3 DNA sequence: TGTGCCAGCAGCCTTACAGCTAGCAATCAGCCCCAGCATTTT.

This chain connects TRBV10-2 to TRBJ2-5; D perhaps matches TRBD2 (6 bases). V lost 8 bases and J 1 base, leaving 14 bases between the germline ends. The CDR3 covers 14 residues. Germline V CDR1 and CDR2: WSHSY, SAAADI. This CDR3 is CASSSPSAQETQYF. In DNA form, the CDR3 reads TGCGCCAGCTCTTCGCCTAGCGCCCAAGAGACCCAGTACTTC.

The V call is TRBV11-2, the J call TRBJ2-7; D is uncertain. Germline V gene data show CDR1 as SGHAT and CDR2 as FQNNGV. This CDR3 has 13 residues. Trimming took off 1 base at V and 9 bases at J, with 13 bases between the two ends. CDR3 sequence reads: CASSLVRIERQYF. CDR3 bases: TGTGCCAGCAGCTTAGTTCGAATAGAAAGGCAGTACTTC.

J is TRBJ2-5 and V is TRBV15; D remains ambiguous. Germline V gives CDR1 LNHNV, CDR2 YYDKDF (reference sequence). V was clipped by 1 base and J by 1 base, with 4 bases between them. The CDR3 length is 13 residues. This CDR3 is CATSRGGQETQYF. The CDR3 nucleotides are TGTGCCACCAGCAGAGGCGGCCAAGAGACCCAGTACTTC.

This sequence joins TRBV9 and TRBJ1-6; no firm D call. This CDR3 region has 16 residues. Trimming cost V 4 bases and J 0 bases, with 11 bases left between them. Germline V gene lookup returns CDR1 SGDLS and CDR2 YYNGEE. The CDR3 spells CASSPRPSSYNSPLHF. DNA of the CDR3: TGTGCCAGCAGCCCGAGGCCCTCCTCCTATAATTCACCCCTCCACTTT.

CDR3 nucleotides: TGTGCCAGCAGTCAACGTCTATACGAGCAGTACTTC. This encodes CASSQRLYEQYF. The rearrangement joins TRBV2 to TRBJ2-7; D call uncertain. The V end was cut by 5 bases, the J end by 4 bases, with 9 bases between. This CDR3 comprises 12 residues. Germline-derived CDR1 and CDR2 are SNHLY and FYNNEI.

This chain joins TRBV12-3 or TRBV12-4 and TRBJ2-5, with 7 bases fitting TRBD2. V lost 7 bases and J lost 5; bases outside the gene matches: 7. This CDR3 has 13 amino acids. The CDR3 DNA reads as TGTGCCAGCACCCCTGGGGGGGGTGAGACCCAGTACTTC. Residues: CASTPGGGETQYF.

V and J are TRBV24-1 and TRBJ2-3, with 8 positions matching TRBD1. The J segment lost 3 bases and the V segment lost 3 bases, leaving 13 bases of the junction unmatched. CDR3 length: 18 residues. Looked up from germline, CDR1 is KGHDR and CDR2 is SFDVKD. The CDR3 sequence: CATSDPTRSRGQTDTQYF. The CDR3 DNA is TGTGCCACCAGTGATCCTACCCGGTCCAGGGGGCAAACAGATACGCAGTATTTT.

This clone appeared a few times. The chain uses TRBV6-1 and TRBJ2-1, with 10 bases matching TRBD1. The CDR3 runs to 16 residues. Germline V gene data show CDR1 as MNHNS and CDR2 as SASEGT. Losses at the gene ends were 4 bases for V and 4 bases for J; bases not matched to a gene: 7. DNA for the CDR3: TGTGCCAGCAGTGGACCGGGACAGGGGCTATACAATGAGCAGTTCTTC. It yields the protein CASSGPGQGLYNEQFF.